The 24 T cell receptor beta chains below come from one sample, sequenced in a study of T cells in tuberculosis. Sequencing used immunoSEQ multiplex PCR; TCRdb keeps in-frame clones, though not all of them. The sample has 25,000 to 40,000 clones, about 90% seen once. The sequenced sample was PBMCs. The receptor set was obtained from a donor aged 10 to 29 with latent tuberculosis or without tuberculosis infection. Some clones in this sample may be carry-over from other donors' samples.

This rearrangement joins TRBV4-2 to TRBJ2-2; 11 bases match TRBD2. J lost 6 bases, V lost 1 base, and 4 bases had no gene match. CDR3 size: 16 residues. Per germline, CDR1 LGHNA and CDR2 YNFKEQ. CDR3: CASSQALAGAPGELFF. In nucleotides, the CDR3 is TGTGCCAGCAGCCAAGCACTAGCGGGAGCGCCCGGGGAGCTGTTTTTT.

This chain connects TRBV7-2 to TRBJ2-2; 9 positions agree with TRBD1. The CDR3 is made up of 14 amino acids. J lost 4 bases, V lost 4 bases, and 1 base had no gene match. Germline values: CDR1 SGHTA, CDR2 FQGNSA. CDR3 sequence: CASSSTGGTGELFF. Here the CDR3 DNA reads TGTGCCAGCAGCTCGACAGGGGGCACCGGGGAGCTGTTTTTT. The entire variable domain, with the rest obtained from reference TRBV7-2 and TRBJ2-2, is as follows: GAGVSQSPSNKVTEKGKDVELRCDPISGHTALYWYRQSLGQGLEFLIYFQGNSAPDKSGLPSDRFSAERTGGSVSTLTIQRTQQEDSAVYLCASSSTGGTGELFFGEGSRLTVL.

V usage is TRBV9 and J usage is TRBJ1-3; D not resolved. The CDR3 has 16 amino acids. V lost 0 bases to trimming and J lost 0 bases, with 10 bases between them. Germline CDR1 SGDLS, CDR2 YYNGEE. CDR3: CASSVGGESSGNTIYF. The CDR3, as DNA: TGTGCCAGCAGCGTAGGGGGAGAGAGCTCTGGAAACACCATATATTTT.

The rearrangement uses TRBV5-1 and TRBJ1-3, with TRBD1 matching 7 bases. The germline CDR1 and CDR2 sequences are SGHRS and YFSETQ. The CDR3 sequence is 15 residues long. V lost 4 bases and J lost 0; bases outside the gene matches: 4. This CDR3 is CASSVTGSSGNTIYF. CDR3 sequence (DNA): TGCGCCAGCAGCGTGACAGGGAGCTCTGGAAACACCATATATTTT. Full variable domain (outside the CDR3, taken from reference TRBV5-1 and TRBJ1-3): KAGVTQTPRYLIKTRGQQVTLSCSPISGHRSVSWYQQTPGQGLQFLFEYFSETQRNKGNFPGRFSGRQFSNSRSEMNVSTLELGDSALYLCASSVTGSSGNTIYFGEGSWLTVV.

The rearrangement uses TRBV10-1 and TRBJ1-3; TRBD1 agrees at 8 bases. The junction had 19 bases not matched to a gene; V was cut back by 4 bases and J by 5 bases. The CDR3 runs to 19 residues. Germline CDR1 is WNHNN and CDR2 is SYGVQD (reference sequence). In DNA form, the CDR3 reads TGCGCCAGCAGTGGGTCGAAGACAGGGGCATCTTCGTCGAGAAACACCATATATTTT. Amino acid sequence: CASSGSKTGASSSRNTIYF.

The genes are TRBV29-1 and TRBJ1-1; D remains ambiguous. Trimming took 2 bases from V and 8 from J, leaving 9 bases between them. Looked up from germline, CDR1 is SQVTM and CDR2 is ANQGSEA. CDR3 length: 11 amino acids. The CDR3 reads CSVESGPEAFF. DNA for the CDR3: TGCAGCGTTGAAAGTGGGCCGGAAGCTTTCTTT.

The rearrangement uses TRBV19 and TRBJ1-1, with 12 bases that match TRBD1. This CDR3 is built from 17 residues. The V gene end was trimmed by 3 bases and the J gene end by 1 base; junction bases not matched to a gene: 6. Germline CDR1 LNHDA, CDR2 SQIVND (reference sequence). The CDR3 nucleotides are TGTGCCAGTAGTATTTCCCCGGGACAGGGGGCGAACACTGAAGCTTTCTTT. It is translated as CASSISPGQGANTEAFF.

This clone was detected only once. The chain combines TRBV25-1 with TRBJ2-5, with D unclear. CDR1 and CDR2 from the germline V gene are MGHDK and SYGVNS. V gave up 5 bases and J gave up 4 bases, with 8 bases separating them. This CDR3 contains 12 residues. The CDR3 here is CASSNPRETQYF. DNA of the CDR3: TGTGCCAGCAGTAACCCGCGAGAGACCCAGTACTTC.

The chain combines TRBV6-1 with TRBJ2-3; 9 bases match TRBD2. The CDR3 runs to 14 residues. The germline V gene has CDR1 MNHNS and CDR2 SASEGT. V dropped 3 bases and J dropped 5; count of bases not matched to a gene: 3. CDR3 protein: CASSERGGGDTQYF. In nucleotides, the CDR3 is TGTGCCAGCAGTGAGCGGGGGGGCGGAGATACGCAGTATTTT.

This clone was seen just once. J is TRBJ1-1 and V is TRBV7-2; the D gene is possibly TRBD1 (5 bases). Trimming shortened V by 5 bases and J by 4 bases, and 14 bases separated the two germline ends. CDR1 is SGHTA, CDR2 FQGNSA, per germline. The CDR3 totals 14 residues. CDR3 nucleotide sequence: TGTGCCAGCAGCACTCATTGGGGGGGCACTGAAGCTTTCTTT. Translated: CASSTHWGGTEAFF.

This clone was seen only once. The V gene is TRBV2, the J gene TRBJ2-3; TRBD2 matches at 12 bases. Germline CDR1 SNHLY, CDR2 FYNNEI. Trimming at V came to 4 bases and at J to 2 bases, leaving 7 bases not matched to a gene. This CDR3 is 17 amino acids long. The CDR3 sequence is CASSVLAGGSFTDTQYF. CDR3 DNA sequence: TGTGCCAGCAGTGTACTAGCGGGAGGAAGCTTCACAGATACGCAGTATTTT.

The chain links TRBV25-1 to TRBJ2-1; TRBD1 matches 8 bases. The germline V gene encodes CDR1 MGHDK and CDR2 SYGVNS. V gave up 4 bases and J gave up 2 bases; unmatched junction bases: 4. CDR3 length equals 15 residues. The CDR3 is CASSAGQGAYNEQFF. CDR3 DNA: TGTGCCAGCAGTGCCGGACAGGGAGCCTACAATGAGCAGTTCTTC.

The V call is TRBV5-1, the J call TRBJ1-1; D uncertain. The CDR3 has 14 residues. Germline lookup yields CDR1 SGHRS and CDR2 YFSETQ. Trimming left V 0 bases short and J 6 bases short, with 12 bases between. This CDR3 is CASSLESGISEAFF. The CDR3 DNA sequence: TGCGCCAGCAGCTTGGAGTCCGGGATATCTGAAGCTTTCTTT.

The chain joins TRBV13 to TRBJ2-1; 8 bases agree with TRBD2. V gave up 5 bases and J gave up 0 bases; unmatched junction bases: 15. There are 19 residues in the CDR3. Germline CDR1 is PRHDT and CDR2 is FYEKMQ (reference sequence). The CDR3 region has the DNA TGTGCCAGCAGCATCCTGACGGGGGGGCCCGAAAGCTCCTACAATGAGCAGTTCTTC. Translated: CASSILTGGPESSYNEQFF.

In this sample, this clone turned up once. The CDR3 DNA sequence: TGTGCCAGCAGCTACTACAGGGGGCGGGAGACCCAGTACTTC. The encoded protein is CASSYYRGRETQYF. The chain joins TRBV11-2 to TRBJ2-5; TRBD1 agrees at 9 bases. J was trimmed by 5 bases and V by 4 bases; bases with no gene match: 5. In germline, CDR1 is SGHAT, CDR2 FQNNGV. The CDR3 totals 14 residues.

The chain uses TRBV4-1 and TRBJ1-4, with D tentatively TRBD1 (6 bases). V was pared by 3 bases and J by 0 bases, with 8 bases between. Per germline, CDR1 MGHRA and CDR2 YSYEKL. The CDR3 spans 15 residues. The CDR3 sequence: CASSQDSATNEKLFF. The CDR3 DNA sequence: TGCGCCAGCAGCCAGGACAGTGCAACTAATGAAAAACTGTTTTTT.

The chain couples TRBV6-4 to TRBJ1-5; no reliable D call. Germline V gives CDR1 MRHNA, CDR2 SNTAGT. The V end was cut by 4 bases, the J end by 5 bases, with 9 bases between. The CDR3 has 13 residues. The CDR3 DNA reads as TGTGCCAGCAGTGGAGGGCTTGATCAGCCCCAGCATTTT. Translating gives CASSGGLDQPQHF.

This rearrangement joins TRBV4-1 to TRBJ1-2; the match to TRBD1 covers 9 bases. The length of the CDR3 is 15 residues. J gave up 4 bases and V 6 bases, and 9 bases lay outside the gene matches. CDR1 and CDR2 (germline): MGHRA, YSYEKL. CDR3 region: CASSPGTGSLYGYTF. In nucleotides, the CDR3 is TGCGCCAGCAGTCCCGGGACAGGGTCGCTCTATGGCTACACCTTC.

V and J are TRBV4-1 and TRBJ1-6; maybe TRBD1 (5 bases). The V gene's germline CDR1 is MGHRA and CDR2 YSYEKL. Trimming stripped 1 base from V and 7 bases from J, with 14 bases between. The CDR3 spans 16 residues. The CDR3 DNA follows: TGCGCCAGCAGCCAAGGCGAGACAGCGGGAAATTCACCCCTCCACTTT. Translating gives CASSQGETAGNSPLHF.

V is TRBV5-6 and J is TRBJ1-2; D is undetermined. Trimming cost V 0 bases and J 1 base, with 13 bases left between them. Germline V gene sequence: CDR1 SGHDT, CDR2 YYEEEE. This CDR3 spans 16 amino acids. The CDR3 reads CASSLVVVTRNYGYTF. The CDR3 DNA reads TGTGCCAGCAGCTTGGTAGTTGTAACCCGTAACTATGGCTACACCTTC.

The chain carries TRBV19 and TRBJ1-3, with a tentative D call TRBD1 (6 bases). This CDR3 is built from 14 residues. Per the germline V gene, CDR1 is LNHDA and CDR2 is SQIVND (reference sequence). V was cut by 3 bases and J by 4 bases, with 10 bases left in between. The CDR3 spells CASSMRQVGNTIYF. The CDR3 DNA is TGTGCCAGTAGTATGCGACAGGTCGGAAACACCATATATTTT.

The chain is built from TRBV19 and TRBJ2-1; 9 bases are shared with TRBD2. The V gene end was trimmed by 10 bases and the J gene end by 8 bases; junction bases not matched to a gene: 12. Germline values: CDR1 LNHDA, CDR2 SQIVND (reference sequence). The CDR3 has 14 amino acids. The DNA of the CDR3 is TGTGCCACTGAGCGGGGGGCGCGAGGTCATGAGCAGTTCTTC. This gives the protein CATERGARGHEQFF.

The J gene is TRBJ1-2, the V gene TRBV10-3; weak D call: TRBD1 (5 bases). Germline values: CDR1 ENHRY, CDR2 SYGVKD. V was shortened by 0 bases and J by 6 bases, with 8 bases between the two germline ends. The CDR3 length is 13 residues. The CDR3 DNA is TGTGCCATCAGTGAGTCTGGGGCTCATGGCTACACCTTC. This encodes CAISESGAHGYTF.

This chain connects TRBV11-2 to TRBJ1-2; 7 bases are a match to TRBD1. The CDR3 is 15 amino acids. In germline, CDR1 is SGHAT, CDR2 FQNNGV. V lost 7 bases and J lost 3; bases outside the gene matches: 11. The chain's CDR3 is CASTRQQGTHYGYTF. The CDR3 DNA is TGTGCCAGCACCAGACAACAGGGGACCCACTATGGCTACACCTTC.